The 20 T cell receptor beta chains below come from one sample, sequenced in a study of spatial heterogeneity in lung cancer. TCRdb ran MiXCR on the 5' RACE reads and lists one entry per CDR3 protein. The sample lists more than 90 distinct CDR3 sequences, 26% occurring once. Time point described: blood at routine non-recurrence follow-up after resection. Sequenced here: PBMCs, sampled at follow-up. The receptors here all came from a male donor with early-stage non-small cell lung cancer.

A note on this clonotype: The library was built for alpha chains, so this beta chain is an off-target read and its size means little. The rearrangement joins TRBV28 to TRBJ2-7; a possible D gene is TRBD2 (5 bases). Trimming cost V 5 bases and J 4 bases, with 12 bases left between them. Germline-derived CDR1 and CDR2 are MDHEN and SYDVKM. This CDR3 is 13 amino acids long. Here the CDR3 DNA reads TGTGCCAGCAGTCTACAAATAGCGTACGAGCAGTACTTC. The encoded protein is CASSLQIAYEQYF.

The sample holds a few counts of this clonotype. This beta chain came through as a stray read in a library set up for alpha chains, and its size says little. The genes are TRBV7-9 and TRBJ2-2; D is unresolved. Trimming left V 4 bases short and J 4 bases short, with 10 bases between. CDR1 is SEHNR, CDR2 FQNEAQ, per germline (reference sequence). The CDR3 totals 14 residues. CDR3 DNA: TGTGCCAGCAGCTCGTGGGTGTTCACCGGGGAGCTGTTTTTT. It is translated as CASSSWVFTGELFF.

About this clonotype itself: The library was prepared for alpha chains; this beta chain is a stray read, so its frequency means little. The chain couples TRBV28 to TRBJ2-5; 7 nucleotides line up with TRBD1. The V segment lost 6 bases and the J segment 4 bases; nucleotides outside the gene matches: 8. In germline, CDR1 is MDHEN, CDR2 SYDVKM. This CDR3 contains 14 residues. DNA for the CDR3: TGTGCCAGCAGACTGAAAGGGGGCTTAGAGACCCAGTACTTC. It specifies CASRLKGGLETQYF.

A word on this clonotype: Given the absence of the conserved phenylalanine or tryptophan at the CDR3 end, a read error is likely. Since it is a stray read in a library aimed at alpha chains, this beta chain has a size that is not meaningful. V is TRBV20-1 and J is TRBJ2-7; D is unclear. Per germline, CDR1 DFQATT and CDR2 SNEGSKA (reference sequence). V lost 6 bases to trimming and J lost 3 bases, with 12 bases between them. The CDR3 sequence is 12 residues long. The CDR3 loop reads CSAAPTNYEQYS. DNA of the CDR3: TGCAGTGCGGCACCAACCAACTACGAGCAGTACTCC.

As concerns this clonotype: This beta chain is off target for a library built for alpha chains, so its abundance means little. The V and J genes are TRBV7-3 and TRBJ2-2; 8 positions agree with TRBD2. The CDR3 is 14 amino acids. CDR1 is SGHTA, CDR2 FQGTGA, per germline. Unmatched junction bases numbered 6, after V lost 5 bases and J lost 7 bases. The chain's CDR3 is CASSRLAYGGELFF. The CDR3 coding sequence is TGTGCCAGCAGCCGACTAGCGTATGGCGGGGAGCTGTTTTTT.

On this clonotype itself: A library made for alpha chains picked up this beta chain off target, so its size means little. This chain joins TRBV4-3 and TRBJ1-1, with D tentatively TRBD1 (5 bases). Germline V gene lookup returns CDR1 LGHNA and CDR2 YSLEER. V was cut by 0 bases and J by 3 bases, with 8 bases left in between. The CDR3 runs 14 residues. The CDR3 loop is CASSQDLGDTEAFF. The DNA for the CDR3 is TGCGCCAGCAGCCAAGATCTGGGGGACACTGAAGCTTTCTTT.

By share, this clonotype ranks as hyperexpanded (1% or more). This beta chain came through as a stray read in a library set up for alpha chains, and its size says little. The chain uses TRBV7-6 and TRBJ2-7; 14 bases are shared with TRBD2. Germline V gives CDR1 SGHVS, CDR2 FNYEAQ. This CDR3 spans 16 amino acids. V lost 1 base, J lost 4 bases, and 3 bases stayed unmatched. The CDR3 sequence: CASSLGTSGGSYEQYF. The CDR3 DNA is TGTGCCAGCAGCTTAGGGACTAGCGGGGGGTCTTACGAGCAGTACTTC.

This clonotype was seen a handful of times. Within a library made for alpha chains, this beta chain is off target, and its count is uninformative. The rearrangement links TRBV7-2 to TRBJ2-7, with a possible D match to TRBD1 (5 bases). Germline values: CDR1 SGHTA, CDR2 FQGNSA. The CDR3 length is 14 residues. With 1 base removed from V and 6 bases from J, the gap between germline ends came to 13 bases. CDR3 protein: CASSLDPGFGEQYF. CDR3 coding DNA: TGTGCCAGCAGCTTAGATCCAGGGTTTGGCGAGCAGTACTTC. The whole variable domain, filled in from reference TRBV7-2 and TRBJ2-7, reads GAGVSQSPSNKVTEKGKDVELRCDPISGHTALYWYRQSLGQGLEFLIYFQGNSAPDKSGLPSDRFSAERTGGSVSTLTIQRTQQEDSAVYLCASSLDPGFGEQYFGPGTRLTVT.

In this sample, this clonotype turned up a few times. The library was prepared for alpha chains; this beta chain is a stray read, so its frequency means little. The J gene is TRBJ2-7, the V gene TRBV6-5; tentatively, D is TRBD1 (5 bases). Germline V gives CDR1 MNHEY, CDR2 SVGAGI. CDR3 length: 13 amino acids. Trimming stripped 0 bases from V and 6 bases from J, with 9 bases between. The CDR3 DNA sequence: TGTGCCAGCAGTTACTCGAAGGGGTCCGAGCAGTACTTC. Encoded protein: CASSYSKGSEQYF.

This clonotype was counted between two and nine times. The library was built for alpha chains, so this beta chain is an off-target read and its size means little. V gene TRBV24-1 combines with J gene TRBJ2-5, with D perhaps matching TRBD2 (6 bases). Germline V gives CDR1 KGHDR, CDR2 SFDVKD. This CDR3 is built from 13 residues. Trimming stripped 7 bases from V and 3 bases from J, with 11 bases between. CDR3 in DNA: TGTGCCACCAGGGCGAGGGAGGAAGAGACCCAGTACTTC. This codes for CATRAREEETQYF.

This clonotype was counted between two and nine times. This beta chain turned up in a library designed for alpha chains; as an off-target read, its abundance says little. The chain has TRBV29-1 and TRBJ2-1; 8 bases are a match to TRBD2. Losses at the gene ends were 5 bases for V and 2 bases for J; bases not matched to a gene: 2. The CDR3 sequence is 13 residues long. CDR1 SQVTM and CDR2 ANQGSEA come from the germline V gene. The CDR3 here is CSVTSGAYNEQFF. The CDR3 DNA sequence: TGCAGCGTTACTAGCGGAGCCTACAATGAGCAGTTCTTC.

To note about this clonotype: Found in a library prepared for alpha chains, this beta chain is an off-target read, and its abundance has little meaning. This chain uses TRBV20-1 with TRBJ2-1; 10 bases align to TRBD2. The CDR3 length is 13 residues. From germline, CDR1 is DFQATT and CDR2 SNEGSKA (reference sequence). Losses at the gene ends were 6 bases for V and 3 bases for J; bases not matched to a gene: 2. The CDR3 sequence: CSARTSGYNEQFF. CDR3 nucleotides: TGCAGTGCACGGACTAGCGGCTACAATGAGCAGTTCTTC.

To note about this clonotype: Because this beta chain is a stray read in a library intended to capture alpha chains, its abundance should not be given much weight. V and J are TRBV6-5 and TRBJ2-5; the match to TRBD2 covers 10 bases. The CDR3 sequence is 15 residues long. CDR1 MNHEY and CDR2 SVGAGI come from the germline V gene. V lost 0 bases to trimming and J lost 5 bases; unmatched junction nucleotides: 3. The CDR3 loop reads CASSYSLAGDETQYF. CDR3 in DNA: TGTGCCAGCAGTTACTCGCTAGCGGGAGACGAGACCCAGTACTTC.

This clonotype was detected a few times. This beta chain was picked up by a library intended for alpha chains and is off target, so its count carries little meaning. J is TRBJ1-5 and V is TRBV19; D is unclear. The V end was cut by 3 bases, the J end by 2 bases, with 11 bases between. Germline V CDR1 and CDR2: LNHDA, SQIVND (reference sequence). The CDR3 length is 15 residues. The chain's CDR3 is CASSIGYRGNQPQHF. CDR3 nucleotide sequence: TGTGCCAGTAGTATCGGATACCGGGGCAATCAGCCCCAGCATTTT.

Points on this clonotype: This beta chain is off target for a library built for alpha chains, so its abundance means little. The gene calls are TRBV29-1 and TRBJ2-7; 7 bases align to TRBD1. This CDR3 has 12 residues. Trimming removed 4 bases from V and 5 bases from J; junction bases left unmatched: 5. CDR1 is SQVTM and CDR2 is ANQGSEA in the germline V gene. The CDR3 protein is CSVAQGGDEQYF. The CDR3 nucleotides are TGCAGCGTTGCGCAAGGGGGCGACGAGCAGTACTTC.

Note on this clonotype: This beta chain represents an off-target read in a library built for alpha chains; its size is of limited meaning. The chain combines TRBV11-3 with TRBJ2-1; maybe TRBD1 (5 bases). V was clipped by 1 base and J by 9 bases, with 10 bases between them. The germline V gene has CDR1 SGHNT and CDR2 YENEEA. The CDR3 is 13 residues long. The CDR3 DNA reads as TGTGCCAGCAGCTTAGGGATTCAGGGTGAGCAGTTCTTC. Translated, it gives CASSLGIQGEQFF. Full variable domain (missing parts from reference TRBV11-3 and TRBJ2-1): EAGVVQSPRYKIIEKKQPVAFWCNPISGHNTLYWYLQNLGQGPELLIRYENEEAVDDSQLPKDRFSAERLKGVDSTLKIQPAELGDSAVYLCASSLGIQGEQFFGPGTRLTVL.

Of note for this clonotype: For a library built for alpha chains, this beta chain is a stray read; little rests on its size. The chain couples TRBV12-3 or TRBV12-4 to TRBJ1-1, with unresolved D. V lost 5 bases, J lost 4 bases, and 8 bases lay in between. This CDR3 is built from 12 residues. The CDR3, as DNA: TGTGCCAGCAGTCCGGGGAGCACTGAAGCTTTCTTT. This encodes CASSPGSTEAFF.

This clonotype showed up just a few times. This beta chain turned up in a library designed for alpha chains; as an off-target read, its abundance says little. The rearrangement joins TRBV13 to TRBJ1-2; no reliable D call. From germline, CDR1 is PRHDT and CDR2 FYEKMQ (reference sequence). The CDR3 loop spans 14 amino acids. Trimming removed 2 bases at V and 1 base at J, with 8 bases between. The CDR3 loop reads CASSLSRDNYGYTF. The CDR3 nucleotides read TGTGCCAGCAGCTTATCTCGGGATAACTATGGCTACACCTTC.

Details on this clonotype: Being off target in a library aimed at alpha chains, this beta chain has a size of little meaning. In DNA form, the CDR3 reads TGTGCCAGCAGCTCCCGGACAGGTTACAATCAGCCCCAGCATTTT. Translated, it gives CASSSRTGYNQPQHF. V gene TRBV12-3 or TRBV12-4 combines with J gene TRBJ1-5; 7 nucleotides match TRBD1. CDR3 length: 15 residues. The junction had 8 bases not matched to a gene; V was cut back by 6 bases and J by 3 bases.

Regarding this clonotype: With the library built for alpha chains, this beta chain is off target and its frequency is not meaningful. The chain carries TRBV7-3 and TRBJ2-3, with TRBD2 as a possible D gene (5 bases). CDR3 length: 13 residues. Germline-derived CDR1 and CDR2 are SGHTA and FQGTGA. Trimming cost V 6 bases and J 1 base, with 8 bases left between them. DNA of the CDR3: TGTGCCAGCAGTGCCGGGGGCACAGATACGCAGTATTTT. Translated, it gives CASSAGGTDTQYF.